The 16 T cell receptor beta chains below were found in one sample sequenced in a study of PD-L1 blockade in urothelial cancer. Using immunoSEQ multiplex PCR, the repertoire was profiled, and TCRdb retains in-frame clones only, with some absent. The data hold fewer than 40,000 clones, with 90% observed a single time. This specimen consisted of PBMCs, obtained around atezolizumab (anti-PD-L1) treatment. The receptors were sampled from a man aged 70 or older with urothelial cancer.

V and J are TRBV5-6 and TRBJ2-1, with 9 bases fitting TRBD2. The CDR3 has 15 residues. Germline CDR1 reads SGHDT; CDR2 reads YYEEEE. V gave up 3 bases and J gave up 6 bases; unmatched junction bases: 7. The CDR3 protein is CASSWGLAGLNEQFF. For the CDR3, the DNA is TGTGCCAGCAGCTGGGGACTAGCCGGGCTCAATGAGCAGTTCTTC.

The CDR3 nucleotides are TGTGCCAGTAGGACTCCCGGTAGTAGCAATCAGCCCCAGCATTTT. Translating it yields CASRTPGSSNQPQHF. The chain has TRBV19 and TRBJ1-5, with D unresolved. The CDR3 runs 15 residues. Germline V gene data show CDR1 as LNHDA and CDR2 as SQIVND (reference sequence). The V end lost 6 bases, the J end lost 0 bases, and 12 bases lay between the germline ends.

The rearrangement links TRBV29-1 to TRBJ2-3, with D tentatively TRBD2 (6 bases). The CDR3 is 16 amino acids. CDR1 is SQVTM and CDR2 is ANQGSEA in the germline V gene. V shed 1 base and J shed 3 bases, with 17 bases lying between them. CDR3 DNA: TGCAGCGTTGAAGGTTGGGGCGGGGCCGGGACAGATACGCAGTATTTT. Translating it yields CSVEGWGGAGTDTQYF.

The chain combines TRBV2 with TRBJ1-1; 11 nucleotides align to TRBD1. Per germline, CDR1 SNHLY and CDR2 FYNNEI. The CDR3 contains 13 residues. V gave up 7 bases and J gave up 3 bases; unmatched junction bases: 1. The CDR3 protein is CASKGQGDTEAFF. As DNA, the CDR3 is TGTGCCAGCAAGGGACAGGGGGACACTGAAGCTTTCTTT.

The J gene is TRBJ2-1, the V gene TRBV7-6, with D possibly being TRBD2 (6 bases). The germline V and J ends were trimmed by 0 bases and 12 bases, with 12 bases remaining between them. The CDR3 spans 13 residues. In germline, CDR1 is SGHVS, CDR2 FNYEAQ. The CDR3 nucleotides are TGTGCCAGCAGCTTAGCCAGGGACTCCCCGCAGTTCTTC. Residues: CASSLARDSPQFF.

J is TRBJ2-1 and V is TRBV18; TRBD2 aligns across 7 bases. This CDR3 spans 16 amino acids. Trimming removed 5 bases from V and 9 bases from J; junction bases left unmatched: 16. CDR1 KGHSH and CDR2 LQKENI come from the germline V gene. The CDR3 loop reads CASSVNAGASSSEQFF. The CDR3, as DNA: TGTGCCAGCTCAGTCAACGCGGGAGCTTCCAGCAGTGAGCAGTTCTTC.

CDR3 coding DNA: TGCGCCAGCAGGTCCCGACTAGGCTCCTACAATGAGCAGTTCTTC. Translated: CASRSRLGSYNEQFF. The rearrangement links TRBV5-1 to TRBJ2-1; maybe TRBD2 (6 bases). The V end was cut by 5 bases, the J end by 0 bases, with 12 bases between. This CDR3 spans 15 amino acids. Germline CDR1 SGHRS, CDR2 YFSETQ.

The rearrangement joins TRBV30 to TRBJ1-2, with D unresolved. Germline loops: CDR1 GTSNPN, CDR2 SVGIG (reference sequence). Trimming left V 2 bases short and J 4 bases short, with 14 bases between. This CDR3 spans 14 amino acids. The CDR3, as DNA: TGTGCCTGGAGTCTCGGGTCCCCGGGCTATGGCTACACCTTC. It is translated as CAWSLGSPGYGYTF.

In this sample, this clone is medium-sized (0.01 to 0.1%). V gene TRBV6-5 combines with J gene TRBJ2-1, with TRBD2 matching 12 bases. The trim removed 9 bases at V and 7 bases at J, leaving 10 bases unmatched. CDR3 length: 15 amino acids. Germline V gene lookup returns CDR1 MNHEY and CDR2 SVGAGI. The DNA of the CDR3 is TGTGCCAGACCCTCACTAGCGGGAGGTTTGAATGAGCAGTTCTTC. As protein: CARPSLAGGLNEQFF.

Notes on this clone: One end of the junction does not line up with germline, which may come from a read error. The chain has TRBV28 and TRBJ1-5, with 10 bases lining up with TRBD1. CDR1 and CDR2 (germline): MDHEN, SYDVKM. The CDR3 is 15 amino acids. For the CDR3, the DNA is TGTGCCAGCAGTTCAGACACGCCGGGACAGGGGCGCCTGGATTTT. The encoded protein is CASSSDTPGQGRLDF.

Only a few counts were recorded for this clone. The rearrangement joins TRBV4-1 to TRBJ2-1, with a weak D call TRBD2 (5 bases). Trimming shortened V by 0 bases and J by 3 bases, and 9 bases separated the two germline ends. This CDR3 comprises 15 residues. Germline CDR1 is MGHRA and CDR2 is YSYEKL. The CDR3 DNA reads TGCGCCAGCAGCCAAGACCAACGGGACTACAATGAGCAGTTCTTC. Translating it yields CASSQDQRDYNEQFF.

Written as DNA, the CDR3 is TGTGCCAGCAGTTCCCGAGGACAGGGGCGCTATGGCTACACCTTC. Its protein product is CASSSRGQGRYGYTF. This chain joins TRBV28 and TRBJ1-2; 9 bases align to TRBD1. CDR3 length: 15 amino acids. V lost 4 bases, J lost 4 bases, and 7 bases stayed unmatched. Germline V gives CDR1 MDHEN, CDR2 SYDVKM.

CDR3 nucleotide sequence: TGCAGCGACGACGGGGGCTATGGCTACACCTTC. Protein sequence: CSDDGGYGYTF. The rearrangement joins TRBV29-1 to TRBJ1-2; perhaps TRBD1 as D (5 bases). V lost 7 bases and J lost 4, with 10 bases in between. Germline CDR1 is SQVTM and CDR2 is ANQGSEA. The CDR3 has 11 amino acids.

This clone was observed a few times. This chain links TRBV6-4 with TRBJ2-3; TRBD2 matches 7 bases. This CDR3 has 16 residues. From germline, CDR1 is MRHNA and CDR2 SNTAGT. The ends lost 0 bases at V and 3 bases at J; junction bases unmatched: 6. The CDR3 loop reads CASSDSASGVTDTQYF. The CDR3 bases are TGTGCCAGCAGTGACTCGGCCAGCGGGGTGACAGATACGCAGTATTTT.

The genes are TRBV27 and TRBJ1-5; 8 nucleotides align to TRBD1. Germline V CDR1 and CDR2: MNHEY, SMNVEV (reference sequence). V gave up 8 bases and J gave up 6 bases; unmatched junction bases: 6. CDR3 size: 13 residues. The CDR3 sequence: CASSRGHPQPQHF. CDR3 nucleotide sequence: TGTGCCAGCTCCAGGGGGCATCCTCAGCCCCAGCATTTT.

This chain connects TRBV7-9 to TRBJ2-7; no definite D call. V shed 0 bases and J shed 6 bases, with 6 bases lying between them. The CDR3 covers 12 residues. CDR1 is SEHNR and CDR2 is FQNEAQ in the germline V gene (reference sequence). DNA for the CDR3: TGTGCCAGCAGCTTAGCTGGGCCCGAGCAGTACTTC. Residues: CASSLAGPEQYF.